The clone carrying this T cell receptor beta chain came up a few times. The antigen is not known. The data were obtained in a study of T cell repertoires in aging, cancer and after chemotherapy. Across the study: Donors were grouped into six age bands spanning 30 or younger through 70 or older.

The CDR3 runs to 13 residues. J was trimmed by 5 bases and V by 6 bases; bases with no gene match: 7. Germline lookup yields CDR1 LNHDA and CDR2 SQIVND (reference sequence). Rearranged V-D-J TRB sequences were amplified with a mixed TRB-A/B primer pool. TCRdb itself ran the multiplex PCR reads through MiXCR, one entry per CDR3 protein. The profile shows 1,500 to 2,000 distinct CDR3 sequences, 24% of them singletons. Study results and limitations: Healthy donors lost TCR diversity with age mainly through richness, cancer patients through richness and evenness.

TCR beta rearrangements were amplified from peripheral blood genomic DNA. The chain has TRBV19 and TRBJ2-7; 7 bases are a match to TRBD1. This clonotype originated in a human donor with a solid tumor. The sequenced material came from blood. DNA for the CDR3: TGTGCCAGTAGGACTACAGGGGAAGACGAGCAGTACTTC. This translates into CASRTTGEDEQYF.